The 26 T cell receptor beta chains below were found in one sample sequenced in a study of blood T cell repertoires in COVID-19. Here immunoSEQ multiplex PCR was the method, and the copy in TCRdb shows in-frame clones only, minus some. Here the sample spans around 350,000 clones, around nine tenths being singletons. Sequenced material: peripheral blood. The receptor source for this set is a human donor in a cohort sampled during active COVID-19.

The CDR3 loop is CASSIDPRGTQYF. The CDR3 nucleotides are TGTGCCAGCAGCATAGACCCTCGAGGTACGCAGTATTTT. This rearrangement joins TRBV5-4 to TRBJ2-3; D is unresolved. The CDR3 sequence is 13 residues long. Germline V CDR1 and CDR2: SGHNT, YYREEE (reference sequence). Trimming took off 4 bases at V and 8 bases at J, with 14 bases between the two ends.

This chain uses TRBV30 with TRBJ1-4; D is undetermined. The germline V and J ends were trimmed by 0 bases and 8 bases, with 4 bases remaining between them. CDR3 length: 11 residues. CDR1 is GTSNPN, CDR2 SVGIG, per germline (reference sequence). The CDR3 spells CAWSVLEKLFF. CDR3 nucleotides: TGTGCCTGGAGTGTACTCGAAAAACTGTTTTTT.

The rearrangement joins TRBV11-2 to TRBJ2-1, with 13 bases matching TRBD2. Germline V gene data show CDR1 as SGHAT and CDR2 as FQNNGV. The CDR3 runs to 18 residues. V gave up 2 bases and J gave up 4 bases; unmatched junction bases: 8. Written as DNA, the CDR3 is TGTGCCAGCAGCTTATGGGACATACTAGCGGGAGGGTACAATGAGCAGTTCTTC. This sequence encodes CASSLWDILAGGYNEQFF.

The V gene is TRBV3-1 (or the pseudogene TRBV3-2), the J gene TRBJ2-1; D unclear. The V end lost 1 base, the J end lost 14 bases, and 12 bases lay between the germline ends. Germline lookup yields CDR1 LGHDT and CDR2 YNNKEL (reference sequence). This CDR3 has 12 residues. CDR3 protein: CASSQGKRGEFF. DNA for the CDR3: TGTGCCAGCAGCCAAGGAAAGCGCGGAGAGTTCTTC.

This clone was detected once. The gene calls are TRBV5-1 and TRBJ2-5, with D maybe TRBD1 (5 bases). CDR3 size: 14 residues. Deletions cut 0 bases from V and 1 base from J, with 7 bases between. The germline V gene has CDR1 SGHRS and CDR2 YFSETQ. CDR3 protein: CASSLGQIQETQYF. DNA for the CDR3: TGCGCCAGCAGCTTGGGACAGATCCAAGAGACCCAGTACTTC.

This chain uses TRBV7-8 with TRBJ2-6; tentatively, D is TRBD1 (5 bases). V was trimmed by 4 bases and J by 1 base, leaving 14 bases between them. The CDR3 runs to 17 residues. From germline, CDR1 is SGHVS and CDR2 FQNEAQ. The CDR3 is CASSSRIDSSGANVLTF. The CDR3 nucleotides read TGTGCCAGCAGCTCCCGAATAGACAGTTCTGGGGCCAACGTCCTGACTTTC.

The chain employs TRBV5-4 and TRBJ2-5, with 14 bases lining up with TRBD2. The CDR3 contains 17 residues. The trim removed 4 bases at V and 4 bases at J, leaving 9 bases unmatched. Germline-derived CDR1 and CDR2 are SGHNT and YYREEE (reference sequence). CDR3: CASSIRIGTSGGETQYF. The CDR3 DNA sequence: TGTGCCAGCAGCATTCGAATTGGGACTAGCGGGGGAGAGACCCAGTACTTC.

The chain recombines TRBV29-1 with TRBJ1-1; the D is unclear. The CDR3 extends over 14 amino acids. Between the trimmed V and J ends, which lost 2 bases and 11 bases, there was a span of 21 bases. CDR1 is SQVTM and CDR2 is ANQGSEA in the germline V gene. DNA of the CDR3: TGCAGCGTTGAACCCCGGTTATCTTCTGGGCCCGCTTTCTTT. This sequence encodes CSVEPRLSSGPAFF.

J is TRBJ2-4 and V is TRBV11-1; 7 bases match TRBD1. This CDR3 is 14 amino acids long. Germline CDR1 is SGHAT and CDR2 is FQDESV (reference sequence). V trimming: 4 bases; J trimming: 6 bases; junction bases outside the gene matches: 6. The DNA for the CDR3 is TGTGCCAGCAGCTCACCCACAGGGGTAAACATTCAGTACTTC. Protein product: CASSSPTGVNIQYF.

The CDR3 bases are TGTGCCAGCAGTCCCGGGGATGAAAAACTGTTTTTT. This gives the protein CASSPGDEKLFF. This chain connects TRBV28 to TRBJ1-4; D is ambiguous. The CDR3 sequence is 12 residues long. Trimming cost V 5 bases and J 6 bases, with 7 bases left between them. The germline V gene encodes CDR1 MDHEN and CDR2 SYDVKM.

V usage is TRBV5-1 and J usage is TRBJ1-4; D gene ambiguous. CDR1 is SGHRS and CDR2 is YFSETQ in the germline V gene. The length of the CDR3 is 14 residues. Trimming removed 0 bases at V and 7 bases at J, with 10 bases between. CDR3 sequence (DNA): TGCGCCAGCAGCTTGGGAAATCGGGGTGAAAAACTGTTTTTT. Its translation is CASSLGNRGEKLFF.

The V gene is TRBV10-3, the J gene TRBJ2-2; 10 bases fit TRBD1. Germline trimming cut 5 bases from V and 5 bases from J; bases unmatched to any gene: 14. This CDR3 spans 18 amino acids. From germline, CDR1 is ENHRY and CDR2 SYGVKD. CDR3 loop: CAISKSDPGQGYTGELFF. In DNA form, the CDR3 reads TGTGCCATCAGTAAATCTGACCCGGGACAGGGGTATACCGGGGAGCTGTTTTTT.

The chain carries TRBV6-6 and TRBJ1-3; no firm D call. The V end lost 2 bases, the J end lost 6 bases, and 5 bases lay between the germline ends. Per germline, CDR1 MNHNY and CDR2 SVGAGI (reference sequence). The CDR3 is 12 amino acids. CDR3 DNA: TGTGCCAGCAGTTACGCGATAAACACCATATATTTT. This sequence encodes CASSYAINTIYF.

A single count supports this clone. The gene calls are TRBV30 and TRBJ1-2; 8 bases map to TRBD1. The junction had 10 bases not matched to a gene; V was cut back by 8 bases and J by 5 bases. Germline assignment: CDR1 GTSNPN and CDR2 SVGIG (reference sequence). This CDR3 spans 13 amino acids. The CDR3 DNA sequence: TGTGCCCAGGCAGGGGGCCACCATTATGGCTACACCTTC. Its protein is CAQAGGHHYGYTF.

This chain links TRBV5-1 with TRBJ1-2; D call uncertain. The V and J ends lost 2 bases and 5 bases respectively, with 10 bases between them. This CDR3 is built from 13 residues. Germline V gene lookup returns CDR1 SGHRS and CDR2 YFSETQ. This CDR3 is CASSFGVAYGYTF. CDR3 bases: TGCGCCAGCAGCTTCGGGGTCGCTTATGGCTACACCTTC.

The chain links TRBV28 to TRBJ2-5; 10 nucleotides align to TRBD1. The CDR3 covers 15 residues. J was trimmed by 5 bases and V by 6 bases; bases with no gene match: 9. Germline CDR1 reads MDHEN; CDR2 reads SYDVKM. The CDR3 coding sequence is TGTGCCAGCAGCCGGGACAGGGGATATGTGGAGACCCAGTACTTC. Residues: CASSRDRGYVETQYF.

With regard to this clone: Other nucleotide sequences in the sample specify the same CDR3. In DNA, the CDR3 is TGTGCCAGCAGTGAACGGTACGAGCAGTACTTC. It encodes CASSERYEQYF. V and J are TRBV2 and TRBJ2-7; no clear D gene. CDR3 length: 11 residues. Germline-derived CDR1 and CDR2 are SNHLY and FYNNEI. Trimming cost V 2 bases and J 4 bases, with 3 bases left between them.

This chain uses TRBV5-1 with TRBJ2-1; 8 nucleotides agree with TRBD1. J was trimmed by 1 base and V by 6 bases; bases with no gene match: 15. CDR1 and CDR2 (germline): SGHRS, YFSETQ. This CDR3 region has 18 residues. The CDR3 DNA reads as TGCGCCAGCAAGGACAGGGAGTCCGGTGGTGGTTCCTACAATGAGCAGTTCTTC. Encoded protein: CASKDRESGGGSYNEQFF.

This clone was recorded only once. The chain couples TRBV19 to TRBJ2-5; 8 bases fit TRBD1. In germline, CDR1 is LNHDA, CDR2 SQIVND (reference sequence). The CDR3 consists of 15 residues. The V gene end was trimmed by 1 base and the J gene end by 5 bases; junction bases not matched to a gene: 6. The CDR3, as DNA: TGTGCCAGTAGTATAGGGCAGGGGGCTTTTGAGACCCAGTACTTC. Residues: CASSIGQGAFETQYF.

In its sample, this clone was seen once. The chain combines TRBV6-1 with TRBJ1-5; a possible D gene is TRBD1 (6 bases). The CDR3 loop spans 15 amino acids. V was clipped by 3 bases and J by 6 bases, with 15 bases between them. CDR1 and CDR2 from the germline V gene are MNHNS and SASEGT. CDR3 nucleotide sequence: TGTGCCAGCAGTGACGGCAGGGGAGGGCGTCAGCCCCAGCATTTT. It encodes CASSDGRGGRQPQHF.

The genes are TRBV5-1 and TRBJ2-7; TRBD2 matches at 10 bases. CDR1 SGHRS and CDR2 YFSETQ come from the germline V gene. The ends lost 4 bases at V and 1 base at J; junction bases unmatched: 5. There are 15 residues in the CDR3. This CDR3 is CASSNGLAESYEQYF. CDR3 bases: TGCGCCAGCAGCAACGGACTAGCGGAATCCTACGAGCAGTACTTC.

J is TRBJ1-4 and V is TRBV19, with 8 bases that match TRBD1. The CDR3 runs 15 residues. J gave up 8 bases and V 4 bases, and 9 bases lay outside the gene matches. The V gene's germline CDR1 is LNHDA and CDR2 SQIVND (reference sequence). Written as DNA, the CDR3 is TGTGCCAGTAGTACTTGGACAGGGCGGCAAGAAAAACTGTTTTTT. It is translated as CASSTWTGRQEKLFF.

The chain is built from TRBV11-2 and TRBJ1-2; D is uncertain. Trimming cost V 1 base and J 8 bases, with 11 bases left between them. The CDR3 length is 13 residues. Germline V gives CDR1 SGHAT, CDR2 FQNNGV. The CDR3 sequence is CASSLGEIAGYTF. CDR3 DNA: TGTGCCAGCAGCTTAGGCGAGATTGCAGGCTACACCTTC.

The genes are TRBV2 and TRBJ1-4, with 9 positions matching TRBD1. The length of the CDR3 is 15 residues. V shed 6 bases, J shed 7 bases, and the junction held 9 bases outside the gene matches. Germline V lookup: CDR1 SNHLY, CDR2 FYNNEI. CDR3 DNA sequence: TGTGCCAGCAGGGACAGGGGCCTGGCGACTGAAAAACTGTTTTTT. Its protein product is CASRDRGLATEKLFF.

The chain combines TRBV10-3 with TRBJ2-7, with D perhaps matching TRBD1 (5 bases). Trimming stripped 2 bases from V and 2 bases from J, with 13 bases between. CDR1 and CDR2 (germline): ENHRY, SYGVKD. This CDR3 comprises 15 residues. CDR3 DNA: TGTGCCATCAGTGAGGGCAGGGTTCGTCCCTACGAGCAGTACTTC. Translating gives CAISEGRVRPYEQYF.

This sequence joins TRBV9 and TRBJ1-6; tentative D call: TRBD1 (5 bases). Germline V gene sequence: CDR1 SGDLS, CDR2 YYNGEE. This CDR3 has 15 amino acids. Deletions cut 0 bases from V and 5 bases from J, with 9 bases between. CDR3 region: CASSVGGLDNSPLHF. The CDR3 DNA is TGTGCCAGCAGCGTAGGGGGCCTTGATAATTCACCCCTCCACTTT.